The following is a T cell receptor (beta chain) sequence with its context. This sample stems from a study of coeliac disease. Only in-frame clones appear in the TCRdb table, and some are missing; sequencing was by immunoSEQ multiplex PCR. The table records 5,500 to 7,000 clones, around two thirds of them present only once. Sequencing used lamina propria lymphocytes from the gut. The clonotype originates from a man aged 50 or older with active celiac disease.

The CDR3 loop reads CASSLASGGASSYEQYF. The CDR3 DNA reads as TGTGCCAGCAGCTTGGCATCTGGCGGGGCGAGCTCCTACGAGCAGTACTTC. The J gene is TRBJ2-5, the V gene TRBV5-6; TRBD2 is a possible D gene (6 bases). The DNA end lines up better with TRBJ2-7; the J call may be wrong. Germline values: CDR1 SGHDT, CDR2 YYEEEE. CDR3 length: 17 residues.